This TCR beta chain emerged from a study of spatial heterogeneity in lung cancer. This clonotype was detected only a few times. Looked up from germline, CDR1 is MGHDK and CDR2 is SYGVNS. Trimming cost V 3 bases and J 1 base, with 10 bases left between them. This CDR3 has 15 amino acids. A single record per CDR3 protein comes from TCRdb applying MiXCR to the 5' RACE reads. Found here are roughly 46,000 distinct CDR3 sequences, approximately 10% of them singletons; the top ten hold around two fifths. Time point meaning: sample taken at primary tumor resection. The sequenced material consisted of unsorted whole RNA from tumor, nontumor lung or frozen PBMC.

Sequences were derived from PBMCs, sampled at surgery. This sequence was found in a female donor with early-stage non-small cell lung cancer. This chain joins TRBV25-1 and TRBJ2-1, with D possibly being TRBD1 (5 bases). The CDR3 loop reads CASSDLRASYNEQFF. The DNA for the CDR3 is TGTGCCAGCAGTGATCTCAGGGCATCCTACAATGAGCAGTTCTTC.